This T cell receptor beta chain was recovered during a study of T cell repertoires in cytomegalovirus infection. Overall study results and limits: In two of eight donors, the top clonotype was HLA-C-restricted CMV-specific.

MiXCR, run by TCRdb on the reads, gives a single entry per CDR3 protein. The table includes hundreds of thousands of distinct CDR3 sequences, around 9.6% detected once. In this sample, this clonotype turned up many times. The antigen is not known. The germline V and J ends were trimmed by 6 bases and 6 bases, with 9 bases remaining between them. This CDR3 has 12 amino acids. Source material: PBMCs. This TCR was sampled from a human donor in good health (CMV status not recorded). Some clones in this sample may be carry-over from other donors' samples. The chain employs TRBV12-3 or TRBV12-4 and TRBJ1-5, with D possibly matching TRBD1 (5 bases). DNA for the CDR3: TGTGCCAGCAGGATCGGGGGTCAGCCCCAGCATTTT. This sequence encodes CASRIGGQPQHF.